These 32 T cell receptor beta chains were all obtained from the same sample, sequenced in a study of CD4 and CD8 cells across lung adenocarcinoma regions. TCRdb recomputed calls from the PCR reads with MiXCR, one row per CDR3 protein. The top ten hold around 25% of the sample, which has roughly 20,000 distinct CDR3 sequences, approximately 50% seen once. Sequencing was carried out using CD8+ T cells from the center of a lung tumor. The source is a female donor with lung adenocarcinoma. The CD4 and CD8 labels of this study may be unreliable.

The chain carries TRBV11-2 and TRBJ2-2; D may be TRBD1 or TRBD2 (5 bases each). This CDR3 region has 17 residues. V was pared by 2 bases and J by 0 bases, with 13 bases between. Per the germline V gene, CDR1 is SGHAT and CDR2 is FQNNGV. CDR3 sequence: CASSLSTWDANTGELFF. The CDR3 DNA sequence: TGTGCCAGCAGCTTATCTACCTGGGACGCGAACACCGGGGAGCTGTTTTTT.

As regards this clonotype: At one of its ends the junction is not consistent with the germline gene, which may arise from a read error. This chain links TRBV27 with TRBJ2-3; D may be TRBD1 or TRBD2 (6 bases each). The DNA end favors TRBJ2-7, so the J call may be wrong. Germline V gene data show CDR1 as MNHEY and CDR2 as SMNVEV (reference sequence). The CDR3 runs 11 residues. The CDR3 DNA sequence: TGCGGGGGCCGTTCCTACGATACGCAGTACTTC. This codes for CGGRSYDTQYF.

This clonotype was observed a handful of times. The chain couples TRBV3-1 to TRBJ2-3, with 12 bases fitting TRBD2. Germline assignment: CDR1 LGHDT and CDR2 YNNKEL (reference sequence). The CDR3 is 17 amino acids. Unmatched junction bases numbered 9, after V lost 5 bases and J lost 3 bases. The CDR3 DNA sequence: TGTGCCAGCAGCGAAAGGAGTCTAGCGGGAGGGACAGATACGCAGTATTTT. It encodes CASSERSLAGGTDTQYF.

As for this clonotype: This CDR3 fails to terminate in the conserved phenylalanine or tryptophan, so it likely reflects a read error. The CDR3 region has the DNA TGTGCCAGCAGCCCCCGGCCGGGACAGTTGGGCAATGAGCAGTTCCTT. Residues: CASSPRPGQLGNEQFL. The rearrangement links TRBV11-1 to TRBJ2-1, with 7 positions matching TRBD1. Trimming cost V 5 bases and J 6 bases; bases outside gene matches: 13. The CDR3 has 16 residues. CDR1 and CDR2 (germline): SGHAT, FQDESV (reference sequence).

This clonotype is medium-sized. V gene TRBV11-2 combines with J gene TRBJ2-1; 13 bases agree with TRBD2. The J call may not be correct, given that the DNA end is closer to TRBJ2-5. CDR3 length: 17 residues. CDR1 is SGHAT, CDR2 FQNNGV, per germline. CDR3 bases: TGTGCCAGCAGCCCCCCAGGACAACTAGCGGGAGGGGAGACCCAGTACTTC. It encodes CASSPPGQLAGGETQYF.

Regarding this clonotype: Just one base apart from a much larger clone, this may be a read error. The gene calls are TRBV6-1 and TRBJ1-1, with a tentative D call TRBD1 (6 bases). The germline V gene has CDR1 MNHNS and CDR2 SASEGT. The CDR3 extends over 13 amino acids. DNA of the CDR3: TGTGCCAGCAGTGCTGGGACATACACTGAAGCTTCCTTT. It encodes CASSAGTYTEASF.

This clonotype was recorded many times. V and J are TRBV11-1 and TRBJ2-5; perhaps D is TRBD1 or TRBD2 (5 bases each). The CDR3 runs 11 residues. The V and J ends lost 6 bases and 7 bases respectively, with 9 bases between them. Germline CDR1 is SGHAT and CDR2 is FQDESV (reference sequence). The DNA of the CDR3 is TGTGCCAGCAGTTTGGGGGTGACCCAGTACTTC. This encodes CASSLGVTQYF. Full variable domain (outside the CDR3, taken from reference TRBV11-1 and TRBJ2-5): EAEVAQSPRYKITEKSQAVAFWCDPISGHATLYWYRQILGQGPELLVQFQDESVVDDSQLPKDRFSAERLKGVDSTLKIQPAELGDSAMYLCASSLGVTQYFGPGTRLLVL.

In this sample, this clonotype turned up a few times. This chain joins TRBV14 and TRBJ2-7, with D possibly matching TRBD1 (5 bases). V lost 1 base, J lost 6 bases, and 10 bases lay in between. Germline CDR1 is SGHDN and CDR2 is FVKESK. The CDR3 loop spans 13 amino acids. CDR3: CASSQAGQTEQYV. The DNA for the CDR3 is TGTGCCAGCAGCCAAGCAGGACAAACCGAGCAGTACGTC.

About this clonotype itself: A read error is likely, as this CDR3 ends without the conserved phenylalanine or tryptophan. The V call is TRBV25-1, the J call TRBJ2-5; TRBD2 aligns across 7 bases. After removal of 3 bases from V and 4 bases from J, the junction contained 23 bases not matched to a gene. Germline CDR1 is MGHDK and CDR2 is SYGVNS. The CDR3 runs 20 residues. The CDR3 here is CASSDRPAGTLRPAIETQYC. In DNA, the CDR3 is TGTGCCAGCAGTGATAGGCCAGCGGGGACCTTACGGCCGGCCATAGAGACCCAGTACTGC.

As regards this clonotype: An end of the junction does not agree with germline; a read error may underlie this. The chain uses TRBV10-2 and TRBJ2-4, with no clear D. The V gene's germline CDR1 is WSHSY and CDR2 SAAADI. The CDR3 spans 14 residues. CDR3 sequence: CGSKVRRDTDIQYF. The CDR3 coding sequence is TGCGGCAGCAAGGTCAGGCGAGACACAGACATTCAGTACTTC.

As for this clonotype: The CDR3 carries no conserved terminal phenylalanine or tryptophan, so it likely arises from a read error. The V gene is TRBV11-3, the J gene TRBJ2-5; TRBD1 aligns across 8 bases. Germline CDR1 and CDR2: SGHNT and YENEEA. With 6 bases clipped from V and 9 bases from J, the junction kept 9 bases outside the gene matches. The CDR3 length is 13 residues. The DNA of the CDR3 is TGTGCCAGCAGTCTCGGACAGGGTGAGGCCCAGTACGTC. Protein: CASSLGQGEAQYV.

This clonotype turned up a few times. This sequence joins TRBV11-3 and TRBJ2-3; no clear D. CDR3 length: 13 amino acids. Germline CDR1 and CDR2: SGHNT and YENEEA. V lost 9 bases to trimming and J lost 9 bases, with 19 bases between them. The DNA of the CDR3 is TGTGCCAGGGGCCTGGTAGTGAAAGACACGCAGTATTTT. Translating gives CARGLVVKDTQYF.

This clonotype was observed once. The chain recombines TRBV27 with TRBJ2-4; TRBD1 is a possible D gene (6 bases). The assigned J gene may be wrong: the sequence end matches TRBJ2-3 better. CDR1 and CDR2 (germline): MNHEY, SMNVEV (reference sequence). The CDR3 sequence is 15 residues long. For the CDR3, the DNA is TGTGCCAGCGTGCAGGGGCTGGGAGCCAAAAATATTCAGTATTTT. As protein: CASVQGLGAKNIQYF.

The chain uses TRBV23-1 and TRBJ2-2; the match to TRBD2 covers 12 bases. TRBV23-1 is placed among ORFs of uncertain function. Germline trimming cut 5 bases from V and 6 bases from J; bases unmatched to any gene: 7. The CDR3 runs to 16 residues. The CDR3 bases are TGCGCCAGCAGTTCCCCGACTAGCGGGGGACCCGGGGAGCTGTTTTTT. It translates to CASSSPTSGGPGELFF.

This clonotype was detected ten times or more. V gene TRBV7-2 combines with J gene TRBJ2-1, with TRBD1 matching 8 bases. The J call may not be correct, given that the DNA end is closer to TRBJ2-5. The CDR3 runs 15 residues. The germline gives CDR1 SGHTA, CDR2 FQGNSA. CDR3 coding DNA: TGTGCCAGCAGCAAGGGACAGGCCGCATCGGCGGCCCAGTACTTC. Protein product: CASSKGQAASAAQYF.

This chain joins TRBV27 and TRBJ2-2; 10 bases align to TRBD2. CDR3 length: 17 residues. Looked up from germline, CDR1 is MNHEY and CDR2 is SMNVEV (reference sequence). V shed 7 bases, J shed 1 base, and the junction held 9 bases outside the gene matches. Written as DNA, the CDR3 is TGTGCCAGCAAGGCTAGCGGGAGTCCCATGAACACCGGGGAGCTGTTTTTT. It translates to CASKASGSPMNTGELFF.

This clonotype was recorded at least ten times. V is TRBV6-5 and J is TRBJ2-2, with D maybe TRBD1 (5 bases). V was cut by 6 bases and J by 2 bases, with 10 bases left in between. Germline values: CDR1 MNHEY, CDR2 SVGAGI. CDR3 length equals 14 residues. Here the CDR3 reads CASRRQGNTGELFF. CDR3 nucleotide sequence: TGTGCCAGCAGACGGCAGGGAAACACCGGGGAGCTGTTTTTT.

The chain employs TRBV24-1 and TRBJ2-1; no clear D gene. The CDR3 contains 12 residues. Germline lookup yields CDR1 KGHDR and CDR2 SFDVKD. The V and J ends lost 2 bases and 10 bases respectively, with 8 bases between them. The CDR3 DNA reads TGTGCCACCAGTGATTCATCATCCGAGCAGTTCTTC. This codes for CATSDSSSEQFF.

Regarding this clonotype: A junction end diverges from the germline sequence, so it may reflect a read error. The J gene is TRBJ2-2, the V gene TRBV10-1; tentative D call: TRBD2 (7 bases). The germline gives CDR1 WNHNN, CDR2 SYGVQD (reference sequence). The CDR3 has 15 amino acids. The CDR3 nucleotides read TGCGCCAGCAGTGAGAGGGGGGGGAGGGCCGGGGAGCTGTATTTC. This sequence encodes CASSERGGRAGELYF.

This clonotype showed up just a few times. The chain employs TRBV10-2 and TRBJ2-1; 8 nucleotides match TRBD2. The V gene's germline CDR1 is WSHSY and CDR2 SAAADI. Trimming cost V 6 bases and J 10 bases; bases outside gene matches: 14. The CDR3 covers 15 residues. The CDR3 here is CASRDPSGPAGEQFF. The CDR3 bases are TGCGCCAGCAGAGACCCTAGCGGGCCGGCCGGGGAGCAGTTCTTC.

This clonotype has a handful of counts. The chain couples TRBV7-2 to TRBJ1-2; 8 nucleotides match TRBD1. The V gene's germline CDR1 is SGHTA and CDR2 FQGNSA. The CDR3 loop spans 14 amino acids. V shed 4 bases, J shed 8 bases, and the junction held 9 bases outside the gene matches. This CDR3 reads CASSSRTGSRGYTF. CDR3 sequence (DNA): TGTGCCAGCAGCTCGCGGACAGGGAGTCGAGGCTACACCTTC.

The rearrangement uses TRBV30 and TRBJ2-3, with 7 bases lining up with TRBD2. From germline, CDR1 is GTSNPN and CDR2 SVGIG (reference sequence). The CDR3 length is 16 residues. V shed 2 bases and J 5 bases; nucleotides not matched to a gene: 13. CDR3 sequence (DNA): TGTGCCTGGAGTAGAGGTTCGGGCGGGAGAGGAGATACGCAGTATTTT. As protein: CAWSRGSGGRGDTQYF.

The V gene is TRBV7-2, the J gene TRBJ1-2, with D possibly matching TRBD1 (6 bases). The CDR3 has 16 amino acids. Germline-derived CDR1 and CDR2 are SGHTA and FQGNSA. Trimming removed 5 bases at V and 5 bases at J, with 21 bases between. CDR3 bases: TGTGCCAGCAGCCGAAACACCGCAGGGGATTCGTATGGCTACACCTTC. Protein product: CASSRNTAGDSYGYTF.

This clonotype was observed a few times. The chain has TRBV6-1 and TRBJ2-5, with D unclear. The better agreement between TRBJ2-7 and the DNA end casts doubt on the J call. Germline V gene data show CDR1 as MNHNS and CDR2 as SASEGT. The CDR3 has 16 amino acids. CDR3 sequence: CASSQKSPGLRYEQYF. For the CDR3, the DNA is TGTGCCAGCAGCCAGAAAAGCCCCGGGCTGAGGTACGAGCAGTACTTC.

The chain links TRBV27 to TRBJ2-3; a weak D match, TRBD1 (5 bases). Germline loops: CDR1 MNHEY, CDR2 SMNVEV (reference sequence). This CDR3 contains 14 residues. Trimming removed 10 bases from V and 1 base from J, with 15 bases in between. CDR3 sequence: CANNRLRGTDTQYF. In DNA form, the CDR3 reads TGTGCCAACAACAGGCTTAGGGGCACAGATACGCAGTATTTT.

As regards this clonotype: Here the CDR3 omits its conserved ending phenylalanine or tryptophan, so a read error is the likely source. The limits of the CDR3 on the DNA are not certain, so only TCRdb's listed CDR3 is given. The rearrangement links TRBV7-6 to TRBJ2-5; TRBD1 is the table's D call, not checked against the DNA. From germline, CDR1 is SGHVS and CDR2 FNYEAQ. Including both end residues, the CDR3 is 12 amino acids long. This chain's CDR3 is CASSFQQGTRNL.

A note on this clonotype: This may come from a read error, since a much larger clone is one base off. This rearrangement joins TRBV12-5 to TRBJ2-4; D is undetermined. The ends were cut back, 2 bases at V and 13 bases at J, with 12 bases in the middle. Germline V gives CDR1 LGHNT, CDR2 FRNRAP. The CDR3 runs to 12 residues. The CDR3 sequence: CASGLYQNEQYF. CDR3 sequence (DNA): TGTGCTAGTGGTTTGTACCAGAATGAGCAGTACTTC.

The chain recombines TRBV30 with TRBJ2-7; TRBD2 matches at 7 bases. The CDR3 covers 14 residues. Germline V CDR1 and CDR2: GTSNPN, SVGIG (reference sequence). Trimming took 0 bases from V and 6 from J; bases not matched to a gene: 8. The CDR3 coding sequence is TGTGCCTGGAGTGTGTCGGGAGGTACGGGCGAGCAGTACTTC. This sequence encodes CAWSVSGGTGEQYF.

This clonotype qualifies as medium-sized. The CDR3 DNA sequence: TGTGCCAGCAGCTCCCCCCAGGGCCGGCACCCCTACGAGCAGTACTTC. As protein: CASSSPQGRHPYEQYF. This chain links TRBV6-1 with TRBJ2-7; a possible D gene is TRBD1 (5 bases). The CDR3 covers 16 residues. The V and J ends lost 6 bases and 2 bases respectively, with 20 bases between them. The germline V gene encodes CDR1 MNHNS and CDR2 SASEGT.

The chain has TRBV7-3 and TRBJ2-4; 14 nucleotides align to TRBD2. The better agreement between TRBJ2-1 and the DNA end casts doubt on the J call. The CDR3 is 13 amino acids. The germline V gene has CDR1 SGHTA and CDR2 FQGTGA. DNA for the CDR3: TGTGCCAGCAGCTGGGGACTAGCGGGAGAACAGTTCTTC. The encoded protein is CASSWGLAGEQFF.

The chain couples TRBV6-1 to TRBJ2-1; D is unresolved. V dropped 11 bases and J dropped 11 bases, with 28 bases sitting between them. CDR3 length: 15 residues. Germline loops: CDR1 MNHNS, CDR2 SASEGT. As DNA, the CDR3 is TGTGCCCGCAAACTGGCGGTAGGGCCCATTTCCAAGCAGTTCTTC. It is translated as CARKLAVGPISKQFF.

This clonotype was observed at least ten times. The CDR3 spells CASRISGQGAGPKLFF. CDR3 DNA sequence: TGTGCCAGCAGGATATCCGGACAGGGGGCCGGCCCAAAACTGTTTTTT. V usage is TRBV6-1 and J usage is TRBJ1-4; 11 positions match TRBD1. The length of the CDR3 is 16 residues. Germline values: CDR1 MNHNS, CDR2 SASEGT. V gave up 6 bases and J gave up 10 bases; unmatched junction bases: 13.